The 32 T cell receptor beta chains below come from one sample, sequenced in a study of cytomegalovirus exposure and HLA in healthy donors. The data were produced by immunoSEQ multiplex PCR, yet TCRdb's version contains in-frame clones alone and is incomplete. The table has about 150,000 clones, 85% to 90% seen once. Input material: PBMCs. The source is a man younger than 30 in good health and CMV-seronegative.

The genes are TRBV5-6 and TRBJ1-2; D uncertain. The ends were cut back, 4 bases at V and 8 bases at J, with 15 bases in the middle. Germline CDR1 and CDR2: SGHDT and YYEEEE. CDR3 length: 13 residues. The DNA for the CDR3 is TGTGCCAGCAGCATCGGGGTCGTATTAGGCTACACCTTC. It specifies CASSIGVVLGYTF. Drawing the rest from reference TRBV5-6 and TRBJ1-2, the complete variable domain is DAGVTQSPTHLIKTRGQQVTLRCSPKSGHDTVSWYQQALGQGPQFIFQYYEEEERQRGNFPDRFSGHQFPNYSSELNVNALLLGDSALYLCASSIGVVLGYTFGSGTRLTVV.

The chain couples TRBV19 to TRBJ2-3; D may be TRBD1 (6 bases). CDR3 size: 16 residues. Trimming removed 5 bases at V and 4 bases at J, with 19 bases between. Germline CDR1 and CDR2: LNHDA and SQIVND (reference sequence). The CDR3 spells CASSYAGQLDADTQYF. The CDR3 nucleotides are TGTGCCAGTAGTTATGCCGGACAGTTAGACGCAGATACGCAGTATTTT.

The chain recombines TRBV29-1 with TRBJ2-7; TRBD1 is a possible D gene (6 bases). The CDR3 has 11 amino acids. The germline gives CDR1 SQVTM, CDR2 ANQGSEA. Trimming took 4 bases from V and 12 from J, leaving 16 bases between them. The CDR3 DNA reads as TGCAGCGTTGGCTGGTCGGGACACACGTACGTC. Encoded protein: CSVGWSGHTYV.

This clone turned up a few times. The chain recombines TRBV5-1 with TRBJ2-3; TRBD1 aligns across 9 bases. V lost 5 bases, J lost 2 bases, and 6 bases stayed unmatched. This CDR3 spans 15 amino acids. Germline loops: CDR1 SGHRS, CDR2 YFSETQ. The CDR3 spells CASRRTGDDTDTQYF. CDR3 sequence (DNA): TGCGCCAGCAGGCGGACAGGGGATGACACAGATACGCAGTATTTT.

The gene calls are TRBV27 and TRBJ1-5; TRBD1 is a possible D gene (6 bases). This CDR3 is 13 amino acids long. Trimming took off 10 bases at V and 4 bases at J, with 14 bases between the two ends. Per the germline V gene, CDR1 is MNHEY and CDR2 is SMNVEV (reference sequence). The CDR3 region is CATSGQGNQPQHF. In DNA, the CDR3 is TGTGCCACCTCGGGTCAGGGGAATCAGCCCCAGCATTTT.

This clone was detected only once. V is TRBV13 and J is TRBJ2-1, with a weak D call TRBD1 (5 bases). Germline V lookup: CDR1 PRHDT, CDR2 FYEKMQ (reference sequence). Trimming removed 7 bases from V and 9 bases from J, with 16 bases in between. This CDR3 spans 13 amino acids. Written as DNA, the CDR3 is TGTGCCAGCATCAGGGCAGGGAAGTTTGAGCAGTTCTTC. Translated, it gives CASIRAGKFEQFF.

CDR3 DNA sequence: TGTGCCAGCAGTCTCCCTGAGGGACAGGGAACCTACGAGCAGTACTTC. Amino acid sequence: CASSLPEGQGTYEQYF. The V call is TRBV5-4, the J call TRBJ2-7; 9 nucleotides align to TRBD1. Germline V gives CDR1 SGHNT, CDR2 YYREEE (reference sequence). V trimming: 5 bases; J trimming: 2 bases; junction bases outside the gene matches: 11. The CDR3 extends over 16 amino acids.

In its sample, this clone was seen once. The CDR3 DNA follows: TGTGCCAGCAGCCCGTATCCCCAGGGTTGGAATAATTCACCCCTCCACTTT. It specifies CASSPYPQGWNNSPLHF. This chain uses TRBV7-2 with TRBJ1-6; tentatively, D is TRBD1 (5 bases). Trimming pared 5 bases from V and 5 bases from J, leaving 19 bases between. The CDR3 is made up of 17 amino acids. The germline V gene encodes CDR1 SGHTA and CDR2 FQGNSA. The variable domain in full, with the rest retrieved from reference TRBV7-2 and TRBJ1-6, is GAGVSQSPSNKVTEKGKDVELRCDPISGHTALYWYRQSLGQGLEFLIYFQGNSAPDKSGLPSDRFSAERTGGSVSTLTIQRTQQEDSAVYLCASSPYPQGWNNSPLHFGNGTRLTVT.

This rearrangement joins TRBV5-1 to TRBJ1-3, with TRBD1 matching over 8 bases. The CDR3 length is 17 residues. Germline V gene sequence: CDR1 SGHRS, CDR2 YFSETQ. Germline trimming cut 0 bases from V and 2 bases from J; bases unmatched to any gene: 7. The CDR3 DNA follows: TGCGCCAGCAGCTTGGACAGGACAGGGTGGGCTGGAAACACCATATATTTT. This gives the protein CASSLDRTGWAGNTIYF.

The chain has TRBV4-2 and TRBJ2-5; TRBD2 aligns across 8 bases. Germline values: CDR1 LGHNA, CDR2 YNFKEQ. The CDR3 totals 18 residues. V lost 4 bases, J lost 1 base, and 14 bases stayed unmatched. The DNA of the CDR3 is TGTGCCAGCAGCCGCTACGACTATGTAGCGGGGTCCCAAGAGACCCAGTACTTC. Its translation is CASSRYDYVAGSQETQYF.

This clone appeared a few times. The V call is TRBV27, the J call TRBJ1-5, with a tentative D call TRBD1 (5 bases). The germline V gene encodes CDR1 MNHEY and CDR2 SMNVEV (reference sequence). V dropped 6 bases and J dropped 5 bases, with 11 bases sitting between them. The CDR3 contains 13 residues. The CDR3 coding sequence is TGTGCCAGCAGCCCTGGGGGGTATCAGCCCCAGCATTTT. Its translation: CASSPGGYQPQHF.

The V gene is TRBV27, the J gene TRBJ2-3, with 7 bases identical to TRBD1. With V trimmed by 5 bases and J by 14 bases, 13 bases remained unmatched. Germline assignment: CDR1 MNHEY and CDR2 SMNVEV (reference sequence). CDR3 length: 13 residues. The DNA for the CDR3 is TGTGCCAGCAGTCTACCCCGACAGGGCCCCCCGTATTTT. Translated: CASSLPRQGPPYF.

The CDR3 is CASRTTGNTEAFF. For the CDR3, the DNA is TGTGCCAGCAGGACTACGGGGAACACTGAAGCTTTCTTT. The chain uses TRBV2 and TRBJ1-1; D gene uncertain. Looked up from germline, CDR1 is SNHLY and CDR2 is FYNNEI. V lost 6 bases and J lost 1, with 9 bases in between. This CDR3 is built from 13 residues.

The chain is built from TRBV10-3 and TRBJ2-1, with a weak D call TRBD2 (6 bases). The germline V gene encodes CDR1 ENHRY and CDR2 SYGVKD. The CDR3 runs 15 residues. The ends were cut back, 6 bases at V and 8 bases at J, with 20 bases in the middle. The CDR3 protein is CAISGTSTREDEQFF. In nucleotides, the CDR3 is TGTGCCATCAGCGGGACTTCCACCAGGGAGGATGAGCAGTTCTTC.

The chain is built from TRBV29-1 and TRBJ1-4, with 9 bases matching TRBD1. Germline loops: CDR1 SQVTM, CDR2 ANQGSEA. The CDR3 spans 14 residues. V shed 4 bases and J 11 bases; nucleotides not matched to a gene: 11. The CDR3 nucleotides read TGCAGCGTTGTCCCGGGACAGGGAGCGCAGAAACTGTTTTTT. It yields the protein CSVVPGQGAQKLFF.

J is TRBJ2-6 and V is TRBV6-5; the D is unclear. V was clipped by 0 bases and J by 0 bases, with 6 bases between them. Germline lookup yields CDR1 MNHEY and CDR2 SVGAGI. The CDR3 extends over 16 amino acids. Here the CDR3 DNA reads TGTGCCAGCAGTTACTCCTTCAGCTCTGGGGCCAACGTCCTGACTTTC. Residues: CASSYSFSSGANVLTF.

This sequence joins TRBV19 and TRBJ1-2; D uncertain. CDR3 length: 13 residues. V lost 9 bases, J lost 2 bases, and 13 bases lay in between. The germline V gene encodes CDR1 LNHDA and CDR2 SQIVND (reference sequence). CDR3 DNA: TGTGCCAGCGATTACGGTACGAACTATGGCTACACCTTC. The encoded protein is CASDYGTNYGYTF.

This clone was counted only a few times. The gene calls are TRBV6-5 and TRBJ2-5; 9 positions match TRBD1. Trimming at V came to 4 bases and at J to 2 bases, leaving 5 bases not matched to a gene. This CDR3 is 15 amino acids long. Per germline, CDR1 MNHEY and CDR2 SVGAGI. CDR3 amino acids: CASSSPGQGQETQYF. The CDR3 bases are TGTGCCAGCAGTTCTCCGGGACAGGGACAAGAGACCCAGTACTTC.

The chain uses TRBV25-1 and TRBJ1-4; TRBD1 agrees at 7 bases. The CDR3 is made up of 15 amino acids. Germline-derived CDR1 and CDR2 are MGHDK and SYGVNS. V was pared by 3 bases and J by 2 bases, with 3 bases of the junction left unmatched. CDR3 sequence (DNA): TGTGCCAGCAGTGACTACAGGGGCACTAATGAAAAACTGTTTTTT. Protein sequence: CASSDYRGTNEKLFF.

CDR3: CASNRGGRGRRDTQYF. CDR3 DNA sequence: TGTGCCAGCAACCGGGGAGGGCGCGGTCGTAGAGATACGCAGTATTTT. The chain recombines TRBV2 with TRBJ2-3; 7 positions agree with TRBD2. Germline V gene sequence: CDR1 SNHLY, CDR2 FYNNEI. The CDR3 loop spans 16 amino acids. Trimming at V came to 7 bases and at J to 5 bases, leaving 15 bases not matched to a gene.

This clone has a single count. J is TRBJ1-1 and V is TRBV18; D gene unclear. Germline V lookup: CDR1 KGHSH, CDR2 LQKENI. Trimming shortened V by 2 bases and J by 5 bases, and 12 bases separated the two germline ends. The CDR3 is made up of 14 amino acids. For the CDR3, the DNA is TGTGCCAGCTCACCAGGTATAGGGAGGACTGAAGCTTTCTTT. Translation: CASSPGIGRTEAFF.

This clone was seen a few times. The V and J genes are TRBV7-2 and TRBJ2-7; D call uncertain. Per the germline V gene, CDR1 is SGHTA and CDR2 is FQGNSA. V was cut by 8 bases and J by 5 bases, with 16 bases left in between. There are 13 residues in the CDR3. The CDR3 region has the DNA TGTGCCAGCTCCTTCACCTACCGCCACGAGCAGTACTTC. It yields the protein CASSFTYRHEQYF. The variable domain in full, completed from reference TRBV7-2 and TRBJ2-7, reads GAGVSQSPSNKVTEKGKDVELRCDPISGHTALYWYRQSLGQGLEFLIYFQGNSAPDKSGLPSDRFSAERTGGSVSTLTIQRTQQEDSAVYLCASSFTYRHEQYFGPGTRLTVT.

This rearrangement joins TRBV6-1 to TRBJ1-2; 7 bases fit TRBD1. Germline V CDR1 and CDR2: MNHNS, SASEGT. J was trimmed by 6 bases and V by 3 bases; bases with no gene match: 4. The CDR3 extends over 13 amino acids. The CDR3 spells CASSDGTVHGYTF. The CDR3 region has the DNA TGTGCCAGCAGTGATGGGACAGTACATGGCTACACCTTC.

This clone was observed a single time. The chain has TRBV29-1 and TRBJ2-5; the D gene is possibly TRBD2 (6 bases). Looked up from germline, CDR1 is SQVTM and CDR2 is ANQGSEA. V dropped 4 bases and J dropped 5 bases, with 14 bases sitting between them. The CDR3 totals 13 residues. As DNA, the CDR3 is TGCAGCGTTGTGTGGAGGGGCCGGGAGACCCAGTACTTC. This encodes CSVVWRGRETQYF.

This rearrangement joins TRBV28 to TRBJ1-5; 7 nucleotides line up with TRBD1. Trimming removed 5 bases from V and 0 bases from J; junction bases left unmatched: 10. CDR3 length: 17 amino acids. CDR1 MDHEN and CDR2 SYDVKM come from the germline V gene. The CDR3 protein is CASSATGSFYSNQPQHF. In DNA, the CDR3 is TGTGCCAGCAGTGCGACAGGGAGTTTTTATAGCAATCAGCCCCAGCATTTT.

The V call is TRBV6-1, the J call TRBJ1-5, with 7 bases lining up with TRBD1. The junction had 6 bases not matched to a gene; V was cut back by 5 bases and J by 5 bases. The germline V gene encodes CDR1 MNHNS and CDR2 SASEGT. This CDR3 has 14 amino acids. The CDR3: CASSTDRSDQPQHF. The CDR3, as DNA: TGTGCCAGCAGTACGGACAGGAGTGATCAGCCCCAGCATTTT.

The chain has TRBV27 and TRBJ1-5; D is unresolved. The germline gives CDR1 MNHEY, CDR2 SMNVEV (reference sequence). The CDR3 loop spans 13 amino acids. V lost 3 bases and J 5 bases, leaving 8 bases between the germline ends. The CDR3 DNA sequence: TGTGCCAGCAGTTTCCGTCAGGATCAGCCCCAGCATTTT. Residues: CASSFRQDQPQHF.

The genes are TRBV5-6 and TRBJ1-5; 8 bases agree with TRBD1. Germline CDR1 is SGHDT and CDR2 is YYEEEE. CDR3 length: 14 amino acids. Losses at the gene ends were 4 bases for V and 7 bases for J; bases not matched to a gene: 7. In nucleotides, the CDR3 is TGTGCCAGCAGCCTGGACAGGGAAGGGCAGCCCCAGCATTTT. Translating gives CASSLDREGQPQHF.

The J gene is TRBJ1-2, the V gene TRBV7-2; D remains unclear. This CDR3 spans 12 amino acids. From germline, CDR1 is SGHTA and CDR2 FQGNSA. The V end lost 1 base, the J end lost 14 bases, and 14 bases lay between the germline ends. CDR3 protein: CASSLGLNLLTF. CDR3 nucleotides: TGTGCCAGCAGCTTAGGGTTGAACCTATTAACCTTC.

This sequence joins TRBV10-2 and TRBJ2-2, with 10 nucleotides matching TRBD2. Per germline, CDR1 WSHSY and CDR2 SAAADI. This CDR3 contains 14 residues. The junction had 5 bases not matched to a gene; V was cut back by 6 bases and J by 7 bases. Here the CDR3 reads CASRHSGGNGELFF. CDR3 bases: TGCGCCAGCAGACATAGCGGGGGGAACGGGGAGCTGTTTTTT.

The rearrangement uses TRBV27 and TRBJ2-3, with D perhaps TRBD1 (6 bases). The V gene's germline CDR1 is MNHEY and CDR2 SMNVEV (reference sequence). Trimming took 2 bases from V and 6 from J, leaving 27 bases between them. The CDR3 covers 19 residues. CDR3 loop: CASSLGVFAWQGSSDTQYF. CDR3 DNA: TGTGCCAGCAGTTTAGGGGTTTTTGCGTGGCAGGGGTCGTCGGATACGCAGTATTTT.

The rearrangement uses TRBV7-2 and TRBJ2-7, with 10 bases fitting TRBD2. Germline V lookup: CDR1 SGHTA, CDR2 FQGNSA. J gave up 0 bases and V 6 bases, and 14 bases lay outside the gene matches. The CDR3 is 18 amino acids. The CDR3 coding sequence is TGTGCCAGCAGTCTCTGGGGGAGCGGGGGGGAGAGCTCCTACGAGCAGTACGTC. It codes for CASSLWGSGGESSYEQYV.